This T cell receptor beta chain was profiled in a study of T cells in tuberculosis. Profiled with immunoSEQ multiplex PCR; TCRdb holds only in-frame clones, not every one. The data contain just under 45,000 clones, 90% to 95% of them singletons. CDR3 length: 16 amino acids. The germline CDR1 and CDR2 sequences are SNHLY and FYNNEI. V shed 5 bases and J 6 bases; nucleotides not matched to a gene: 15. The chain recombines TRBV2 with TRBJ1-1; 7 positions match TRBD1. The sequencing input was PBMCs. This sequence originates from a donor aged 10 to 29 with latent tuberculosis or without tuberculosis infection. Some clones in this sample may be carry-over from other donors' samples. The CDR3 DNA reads TGTGCCAGCAGTTTGGGGTCTAGGGGGCTTGGATCTGAAGCTTTCTTT. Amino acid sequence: CASSLGSRGLGSEAFF.